This TCR beta chain was profiled in a study of beta chain features in type 1 diabetes. On the study more broadly: The number of sorted cells examined across all samples was approximately 110,000,000. Findings and limits, study-wide: In the patient group, naive, central memory and Treg TCRB repertoires seemed more alike than in the healthy donor group.

Expressed TCRB transcripts were sequenced, since all the RNA that had been isolated was reverse transcribed. Generated by immunoSEQ multiplex PCR, the TCRdb table keeps only in-frame clones and is missing some. The profile shows about 210,000 clones, approximately 10% of them singletons. This clone was counted a few times. The target antigen is unknown. Per germline, CDR1 SGHRS and CDR2 YFSETQ. CDR3 length: 16 amino acids. Trimming removed 3 bases at V and 0 bases at J, with 16 bases between. The origin of this receptor is a man younger than 35 in good health. V usage is TRBV5-1 and J usage is TRBJ2-7, with a weak D call TRBD2 (6 bases). The sequenced sample was central memory CD4+ T cells from blood. For the CDR3, the DNA is TGCGCCAGCAGCTCGTCGTCTAGCGCCCGCTCCTACGAGCAGTACTTC. Amino acid sequence: CASSSSSSARSYEQYF.